The entry below describes one T cell receptor (beta chain). Its recognized antigen is unknown. No much larger clonotype is one base removed from it; base qualities were not supplied. The data belong to a study of beta chain features in type 1 diabetes (dated by TCRdb to between 2017 and 2018). About the investigation overall: No differences in mean age, gender distribution, total cell number or subset yield were found between patients and healthy donors. A total of 90 million to 120 million sorted cells were examined across all samples, and a strong correlation was observed between cell number per subset and RNA yield. Whereas all 28 donors provided naive and central memory subsets, regulatory and stem cell-like memory subsets were isolated from just 8 patients and roughly 8 healthy donors. In the study, recently diagnosed type 1 diabetes patients and matched healthy donors were compared on the TCRB repertoires of their sorted circulating CD4+ T cell subsets. Study-level results and caveats: In all four CD4+ subsets, TCRB CDR3 length was moderately but significantly shorter in type 1 diabetes patients. Because small numbers of individuals were included in the HLA sub-analyses, any influence of HLA type on TCRB rearrangement was left unresolved. At VDJ recombination sites, patients with type 1 diabetes made fewer insertions and deleted more nucleotides, a pattern implying thymic rearrangement abnormalities. Sequencing cDNA rather than genomic DNA could over-represent highly expressing activated cells, although activation and CD3 levels did not differ between groups. PCR might favor shorter templates, but patient and control samples were amplified and corrected together, so any skew would affect both groups equally. Naive, central memory and regulatory TCRB repertoires appeared more similar among patients than among healthy donors.

Compared with germline, V lacks 5 bases and J lacks 5 bases; bases without a gene match: 4. Sequences MNHNS (CDR1) and SASEGT (CDR2) are obtained from the germline V gene. The CDR3, cysteine through phenylalanine, is 13 amino acids long. The only DNA kept is the CDR3, 39 bases in frame from the first base. The entire isolated RNA was reverse transcribed using the High Capacity cDNA Reverse Transcription Kit, and thus expressed TCRB transcripts were sequenced. Deep immunoSEQ sequencing was performed on naive, central memory and regulatory T cell samples, with an average of around 3.5 million total reads per sample. Sorted cells were lysed in RLT buffer and RNA was extracted with DNase-treated RNeasy Micro or Mini kits, depending on cell number. Each cell subset was processed on its own to prevent cross-contamination, while patient and healthy donor samples were processed together. The immunoSEQ multiplex PCR was used to amplify TCRB sequences from cDNA, yielding 87-bp fragments that span the CDR3 region. Amplicons were sequenced on the Illumina HiSeq platform. Processing in the source paper ran as follows. Synthetic template baselines were used to correct PCR bias computationally, reads within Hamming distance 2 were collapsed, and singletons that could not be merged were discarded. Reads were aligned against IMGT to assign V, D and J genes, CDR3 length and insertions or deletions at six rearrangement sites. Within each subset, clonotype counts were normalized to the number of sorted cells before true diversity and Gini coefficients were calculated with the tcR R package. The overlap coefficient, calculated on TCRB nucleotide sequences, was used to quantify repertoire sharing. Sourced from immuneACCESS, this table was stored by TCRdb with only in-frame sequences that have V and J called. A share of the clones is absent; for the studies checked, an unresolved V gene accounts for under half, and the remainder has no known explanation. The V and J calls and clone size are taken from that table; D and trimming were inferred from the DNA. Counted in this sample were 30,000 to 45,000 clones; 64% of them appeared once. The top ten constitute 2% to 2.5% of the sample.

Each donor gave one peripheral blood draw, roughly 0.11 L on average, collected into heparinised tubes. A BD FACSAria II was used to sort naive, central memory, regulatory and stem cell-like memory CD4+ T cells with a panel that included CD45RO, CCR7, CD25, CD127, CD95 and CD27. A purity above 98% was achieved for all sorted populations. PBMCs were separated immediately by Lymphoprep density gradient centrifugation and were stained directly, without being cultured. To minimize batch effects, samples were stained and sorted in pairs, one healthy donor with one patient per experiment. The clonotype was recovered from a woman aged 30 to 39 in good health. The chain joins TRBV6-1 to TRBJ1-2; 8 bases in the middle match TRBD1. Sequenced sample: Tregs from blood. What the cell subset or site label conveys for this sample: regulatory CD4+ T cells. The CDR3 loop reads CASSSQGAYGYTF. The DNA sequence follows: TGTGCCAGCAGTTCTCAGGGGGCGTATGGCTACACCTTC.